Listed here are 26 T cell receptor beta chains from one sample, sequenced in a study of human T cells and chemical hapten exposure. Time point indicated: patch test 1, 2 weeks after DPC sensitization. The treatment here: therapeutic diphenylcyclopropenone sensitization with weekly scalp DPC. Total RNA was isolated from whole blood that had not been fractionated. TCRdb recomputed calls from the RACE reads with MiXCR, one row per CDR3 protein. The table has about 34,000 distinct CDR3 sequences, more than 6% seen once. The sample here was whole blood, taken in connection with sensitization to the hapten diphenylcyclopropenone (DPC). The source is a young woman with alopecia areata. Some clones in this sample may be carry-over from other donors' samples.

This clonotype was counted many times. The chain carries TRBV7-6 and TRBJ1-6; D is unresolved. Germline V lookup: CDR1 SGHVS, CDR2 FNYEAQ. The CDR3 consists of 13 residues. The V and J ends lost 0 bases and 9 bases respectively, with 6 bases between them. This CDR3 reads CASSLASSSPLHF. CDR3 nucleotides: TGTGCCAGCAGCTTAGCGTCGTCTTCACCCCTCCACTTT.

This clonotype was counted only a few times. The chain has TRBV7-2 and TRBJ2-3, with 11 bases lining up with TRBD2. V lost 1 base, J lost 4 bases, and 16 bases stayed unmatched. This CDR3 region has 20 residues. The germline gives CDR1 SGHTA, CDR2 FQGNSA. The CDR3 DNA follows: TGTGCCAGCAGCTTAGACTTTCCTGTCGTCAGTAGCGGGGGGGCAGATACGCAGTATTTT. Amino acid sequence: CASSLDFPVVSSGGADTQYF.

This clonotype was counted ten times or more. This sequence joins TRBV9 and TRBJ2-3; 10 positions match TRBD2. The germline gives CDR1 SGDLS, CDR2 YYNGEE. Losses at the gene ends were 4 bases for V and 8 bases for J; bases not matched to a gene: 10. This CDR3 comprises 15 residues. As DNA, the CDR3 is TGTGCCAGCAGCTTCGAGAAGGGACTAGCGAGTACGCAGTATTTT. Translating gives CASSFEKGLASTQYF. Using reference TRBV9 and TRBJ2-3 for the parts outside the CDR3, the full variable domain is DSGVTQTPKHLITATGQRVTLRCSPRSGDLSVYWYQQSLDQGLQFLIQYYNGEERAKGNILERFSAQQFPDLHSELNLSSLELGDSALYFCASSFEKGLASTQYFGPGTRLTVL.

This rearrangement joins TRBV4-3 to TRBJ1-3, with TRBD1 as a possible D gene (5 bases). The CDR3 loop spans 16 amino acids. Per germline, CDR1 LGHNA and CDR2 YSLEER. Trimming took 1 base from V and 0 from J, leaving 10 bases between them. The CDR3 here is CASSQGGTRSGNTIYF. The CDR3 DNA reads as TGCGCCAGCAGCCAAGGAGGGACCCGCTCTGGAAACACCATATATTTT.

Many counts were recorded for this clonotype. This chain connects TRBV5-1 to TRBJ1-1; no definite D call. Germline loops: CDR1 SGHRS, CDR2 YFSETQ. This CDR3 contains 16 residues. V was shortened by 0 bases and J by 4 bases, with 16 bases between the two germline ends. CDR3 nucleotide sequence: TGCGCCAGCAGCTTGGGACAAACGGCCCGTGGCACTGAAGCTTTCTTT. Translation gives CASSLGQTARGTEAFF.

This clonotype was seen only a few times. The V and J genes are TRBV14 and TRBJ2-3, with 10 nucleotides matching TRBD2. V gave up 4 bases and J gave up 9 bases; unmatched junction bases: 16. The CDR3 totals 17 residues. Looked up from germline, CDR1 is SGHDN and CDR2 is FVKESK. CDR3 in amino acids: CASSLLLSGGAVRTQYF. The CDR3 coding sequence is TGTGCCAGCAGCCTGTTACTGAGCGGGGGGGCCGTTCGCACGCAGTATTTT.

J is TRBJ2-7 and V is TRBV7-2; no clear D. With 9 bases removed from V and 0 bases from J, the gap between germline ends came to 9 bases. The CDR3 has 12 amino acids. The germline V gene encodes CDR1 SGHTA and CDR2 FQGNSA. Here the CDR3 DNA reads TGTGCCAGTCGGCAGCGCTCCTACGAGCAGTACTTC. This translates into CASRQRSYEQYF.

In this sample, this clonotype turned up many times. The rearrangement joins TRBV13 to TRBJ1-4; D remains unclear. CDR1 PRHDT and CDR2 FYEKMQ come from the germline V gene (reference sequence). V was clipped by 2 bases and J by 8 bases, with 12 bases between them. CDR3 size: 14 residues. CDR3 residues: CASSLLRDSEKLFF. The CDR3 DNA sequence: TGTGCCAGCAGCTTACTCCGGGATTCGGAAAAACTGTTTTTT.

This clonotype appeared many times. V is TRBV29-1 and J is TRBJ2-3; 13 positions match TRBD2. Germline V gives CDR1 SQVTM, CDR2 ANQGSEA. The length of the CDR3 is 13 residues. The junction had 5 bases not matched to a gene; V was cut back by 8 bases and J by 6 bases. CDR3 sequence (DNA): TGCAGCACCGGACTAGCGGGGGCTGATACGCAGTATTTT. Translated, it gives CSTGLAGADTQYF.

The CDR3 here is CASSLAGGLNNEQFF. The CDR3, as DNA: TGCGCCAGCAGCCTAGCGGGGGGCCTAAACAATGAGCAGTTCTTC. The chain uses TRBV4-3 and TRBJ2-1, with 10 bases that match TRBD2. CDR3 length equals 15 residues. Looked up from germline, CDR1 is LGHNA and CDR2 is YSLEER. V dropped 4 bases and J dropped 5; count of bases not matched to a gene: 5.

Only a few counts were recorded for this clonotype. The rearrangement joins TRBV5-1 to TRBJ1-4; TRBD1 matches 9 bases. The CDR3 has 16 amino acids. The V gene's germline CDR1 is SGHRS and CDR2 YFSETQ. The trim removed 4 bases at V and 8 bases at J, leaving 12 bases unmatched. The CDR3 DNA is TGCGCCAGCAGCAACTCCCCCGGGACAGGGAAGGAAAAACTGTTTTTT. Amino acids: CASSNSPGTGKEKLFF.

This clonotype occurred a few times. The rearrangement joins TRBV28 to TRBJ1-6; D uncertain. The V end lost 1 base, the J end lost 7 bases, and 11 bases lay between the germline ends. The length of the CDR3 is 15 residues. Per the germline V gene, CDR1 is MDHEN and CDR2 is SYDVKM. CDR3 residues: CASSLFAAGNSPLHF. CDR3 in DNA: TGTGCCAGCAGTTTATTTGCGGCAGGCAATTCACCCCTCCACTTT.

This clonotype occurred a few times. The genes are TRBV9 and TRBJ2-7; D is uncertain. This CDR3 has 14 amino acids. Germline V gene lookup returns CDR1 SGDLS and CDR2 YYNGEE. V lost 5 bases and J lost 7, with 19 bases in between. The CDR3 sequence: CASSPEASLREQYF. The CDR3 DNA follows: TGTGCCAGCAGTCCCGAGGCCTCATTACGGGAGCAGTACTTC.

This chain links TRBV6-6 with TRBJ1-5; D not resolved. Per germline, CDR1 MNHNY and CDR2 SVGAGI (reference sequence). Trimming removed 5 bases at V and 3 bases at J, with 8 bases between. This CDR3 spans 13 amino acids. CDR3 coding DNA: TGTGCCAGCAGTATGACTCCCAATCAGCCCCAGCATTTT. Encoded protein: CASSMTPNQPQHF.

Ten or more counts support this clonotype. The chain recombines TRBV29-1 with TRBJ2-2, with TRBD2 identical over 7 bases. Germline V gives CDR1 SQVTM, CDR2 ANQGSEA. This CDR3 region has 13 residues. J lost 2 bases, V lost 7 bases, and 4 bases had no gene match. The CDR3 DNA reads as TGCAGCGCCGGGGGGAGTAACACCGGGGAGCTGTTTTTT. This translates into CSAGGSNTGELFF.

J is TRBJ2-3 and V is TRBV5-1; D unresolved. The CDR3 sequence is 15 residues long. Germline CDR1 reads SGHRS; CDR2 reads YFSETQ. Trimming stripped 4 bases from V and 2 bases from J, with 14 bases between. The CDR3 coding sequence is TGCGCCAGCAGCCAGTGGTCGGAGTACACAGATACGCAGTATTTT. Its translation: CASSQWSEYTDTQYF.

About this clonotype itself: A read error is possible here, since a much larger clone lies one base away. V is TRBV5-1 and J is TRBJ2-3; 10 nucleotides match TRBD2. This CDR3 contains 18 residues. V was pared by 0 bases and J by 5 bases, with 12 bases of the junction left unmatched. CDR1 is SGHRS, CDR2 YFSETQ, per germline. The CDR3 DNA follows: TGCGCCAGCAGCTTGGTATCTAGCGGGAGAGAAGCAGTAGATACGCAGTATTTT. It encodes CASSLVSSGREAVDTQYF.

At least ten counts were recorded for this clonotype. This chain connects TRBV20-1 to TRBJ1-2; D is perhaps TRBD1 (5 bases). Germline CDR1 is DFQATT and CDR2 is SNEGSKA (reference sequence). The CDR3 consists of 11 residues. The CDR3 spells CSGGTPQGYTF. In DNA form, the CDR3 reads TGCAGCGGAGGGACTCCCCAGGGCTACACCTTC.

This chain uses TRBV29-1 with TRBJ2-2; 8 bases map to TRBD1. The CDR3 has 14 amino acids. With V trimmed by 2 bases and J by 8 bases, 7 bases remained unmatched. CDR1 SQVTM and CDR2 ANQGSEA come from the germline V gene. CDR3 loop: CSVETGQGAGELFF. As DNA, the CDR3 is TGCAGCGTTGAAACGGGGCAGGGGGCTGGGGAGCTGTTTTTT.

The CDR3 DNA sequence: TGTGCCAGCAGTTTACAATCCGGACGGGGTAATGAGCAGTTCTTC. Protein product: CASSLQSGRGNEQFF. This chain uses TRBV12-3 or TRBV12-4 with TRBJ2-1; TRBD2 might be the D (5 bases). The length of the CDR3 is 15 residues. The V gene lost 2 bases and the J gene lost 7 bases, with 15 bases spanning the gap.

In its sample, this clonotype was seen a few times. J is TRBJ2-7 and V is TRBV7-2; a possible D gene is TRBD2 (6 bases). Trimming stripped 5 bases from V and 0 bases from J, with 14 bases between. CDR3 length equals 15 residues. In germline, CDR1 is SGHTA, CDR2 FQGNSA. CDR3 sequence reads: CASSARDSVSYEQYF. DNA for the CDR3: TGTGCCAGCAGCGCCCGGGACTCCGTCTCCTACGAGCAGTACTTC.

This clonotype came up many times. This chain uses TRBV6-1 with TRBJ2-1; D is undetermined. Germline V CDR1 and CDR2: MNHNS, SASEGT. V dropped 2 bases and J dropped 2 bases, with 10 bases sitting between them. This CDR3 spans 15 amino acids. The CDR3 DNA is TGTGCCAGCAGTGAAATGTCTGCAGCCTACAATGAGCAGTTCTTC. The encoded protein is CASSEMSAAYNEQFF.

This clonotype was recorded many times. The rearrangement joins TRBV5-1 to TRBJ2-2; 10 bases map to TRBD1. Per germline, CDR1 SGHRS and CDR2 YFSETQ. V lost 0 bases to trimming and J lost 2 bases; unmatched junction nucleotides: 4. CDR3 size: 17 residues. DNA for the CDR3: TGCGCCAGCAGCTTGGGACGACAGGGGGCTAACACCGGGGAGCTGTTTTTT. This gives the protein CASSLGRQGANTGELFF.

This chain connects TRBV24-1 to TRBJ2-7, with D perhaps matching TRBD1 (6 bases). The CDR3 has 12 residues. In germline, CDR1 is KGHDR, CDR2 SFDVKD. Trimming pared 1 base from V and 11 bases from J, leaving 11 bases between. The CDR3 DNA reads TGTGCCACCAGTGATTTTGGGGGCGCAAAGTACTTC. It is translated as CATSDFGGAKYF.

This clonotype has at least ten counts. V is TRBV3-1 and J is TRBJ1-2; D is ambiguous. Germline V gives CDR1 LGHDT, CDR2 YNNKEL (reference sequence). There are 14 residues in the CDR3. V dropped 3 bases and J dropped 3 bases, with 11 bases sitting between them. As DNA, the CDR3 is TGTGCCAGCAGCCATCATTCGGAGCACTATGGCTACACCTTC. This sequence encodes CASSHHSEHYGYTF.

This clonotype was counted a few times. V usage is TRBV2 and J usage is TRBJ1-1; a possible D gene is TRBD1 (6 bases). CDR3 size: 14 residues. From germline, CDR1 is SNHLY and CDR2 FYNNEI. The germline V and J ends were trimmed by 0 bases and 4 bases, with 9 bases remaining between them. CDR3 amino acids: CASSEAGGLTEAFF. CDR3 sequence (DNA): TGTGCCAGCAGTGAAGCGGGGGGGCTCACTGAAGCTTTCTTT.